These T cell receptor beta chains were read from a single sample in a study of vaccination and CD4 T cells after COVID-19. No antigen has been assigned to these receptors. In TCRdb, the PCR reads were re-called with MiXCR into one record per CDR3 protein. The table has 11,000 or so distinct CDR3 sequences, 60% to 75% seen once. The sequenced sample consisted of CD4+ T cells from blood, cultured in vitro. Receptor source: a human donor who had recovered from COVID-19. The CDR3 runs from the conserved cysteine through the conserved F or W. The order of the fields is D gene, V gene, clone size, J gene, CDR3 protein, CDR3 DNA. A D gene is named only where the DNA matches it firmly. Clone size is shown for a subset of rows, as once, few, many or a class of expanded clone.

-	TRBV20-1	medium-sized	TRBJ1-1	CSASSPLTANTEAFF	TGCAGTGCTAGCTCTCCCTTGACAGCGAACACTGAAGCTTTCTTT
-	TRBV7-6	few	TRBJ1-5	CASSTLQGPSNQPQHF	TGTGCCAGCAGCACATTACAGGGCCCCAGCAATCAGCCCCAGCATTTT
TRBD2	TRBV28	-	TRBJ2-3	CASSHYLAGGLDTQYF	TGTGCCAGCAGTCATTATCTAGCGGGAGGGTTAGATACGCAGTATTTT
TRBD1	TRBV2	-	TRBJ1-1	CASSVSRTGYTEAFF	TGTGCCAGCAGTGTTTCCCGGACAGGGTATACTGAAGCTTTCTTT
-	TRBV20-1	-	TRBJ1-2	CSAGGGEGGLGYTF	TGCAGTGCTGGGGGTGGGGAGGGGGGACTTGGCTACACCTTC
TRBD1	TRBV10-3	-	TRBJ2-2	CAISEGTGGTTGELFF	TGTGCCATCAGTGAGGGGACAGGGGGGACCACCGGGGAGCTGTTTTTT
TRBD2	TRBV20-1	few	TRBJ2-7	CSARVSSGSDRQYF	TGCAGTGCTAGAGTGAGTAGCGGGAGTGATCGGCAGTACTTC
TRBD2	TRBV6-1	once	TRBJ2-5	CASAAGGFQETQYF	TGTGCCAGCGCGGCGGGAGGGTTCCAAGAGACCCAGTACTTC
TRBD1	TRBV5-1	once	TRBJ2-1	CASSLLGGGYEQFF	TGCGCCAGCAGCCTCTTAGGGGGCGGCTATGAGCAGTTCTTC
-	TRBV28	-	TRBJ2-7	CASRRRNEQYF	TGTGCCAGCAGAAGGAGGAACGAGCAGTACTTC
TRBD1	TRBV28	-	TRBJ1-2	CASSSYQDRGHGYTF	TGTGCCAGCAGTTCTTATCAGGACAGGGGCCATGGCTACACCTTC
TRBD1	TRBV6-1	-	TRBJ1-5	CASSRTGDSNQPQHF	TGTGCCAGCAGCCGCACAGGGGATAGCAATCAGCCCCAGCATTTT
-	TRBV29-1	-	TRBJ2-5	CSVELGADQETQYF	TGCAGCGTTGAATTGGGGGCAGATCAAGAGACCCAGTACTTC
-	TRBV15	few	TRBJ2-1	CATSRFNEQFF	TGTGCCACCAGTAGATTCAATGAGCAGTTCTTC
-	TRBV5-4	medium-sized	TRBJ2-7	CASSPQQAPGEQYF	TGTGCCAGCAGCCCCCAGCAGGCCCCGGGCGAGCAGTACTTC
-	TRBV6-5	-	TRBJ2-5	CASSYVETQYF	TGTGCCAGCAGTTACGTCGAGACCCAGTACTTC
TRBD2	TRBV19	-	TRBJ2-1	CASNLAGVGSYNEQFF	TGTGCCAGTAATCTAGCGGGAGTGGGCTCCTACAATGAGCAGTTCTTC
TRBD1	TRBV18	-	TRBJ1-2	CASSPNRDRANYGYTF	TGTGCCAGCTCACCAAACCGGGACAGAGCTAACTATGGCTACACCTTC
-	TRBV18	-	TRBJ2-5	CASSVYGVLAETQYF	TGTGCCAGCTCCGTTTATGGGGTCCTCGCGGAGACCCAGTACTTC
TRBD1	TRBV6-2/TRBV6-3	few	TRBJ1-2	CASTTGDGGYTF	TGTGCCAGCACGACAGGGGATGGAGGCTACACCTTC